The source of this TCR beta chain is a study of beta chain features in type 1 diabetes. The V and J ends lost 0 bases and 1 base respectively, with 18 bases between them. The CDR3 loop spans 18 amino acids. CDR1 is ENHRY, CDR2 SYGVKD, per germline. Broader study findings: Whatever favoring of shorter templates PCR might show would apply equally to patients and controls. Fewer insertions but more deletions were seen at VDJ junctions in type 1 diabetes patients. Type 1 diabetes patients had TCRB CDR3s that were shorter (moderately but significantly so) in all four CD4+ subsets.

The whole isolated RNA underwent reverse transcription, so sequencing captured expressed TCRB transcripts. TCRdb's table, derived via immunoSEQ multiplex PCR, lists solely in-frame clones and lacks some. The table shows some 110,000 clones, with 16% occurring only once. Isolation of CD4+ naive, central memory, regulatory and stem cell-like memory cells was achieved by sorting via CD45RO/CCR7/CD25/CD127/CD95/CD27. Purities over 95% were achieved in all sorted populations. Of note for this clone: Its specificity is unknown.

The J gene is TRBJ1-1, the V gene TRBV10-3; D remains ambiguous. The clonotype originates from a man aged 25 to 40 with type 1 diabetes. Specimen: central memory CD4+ T cells from blood. This CDR3 reads CAISESWTSTKGNTEAFF. The CDR3 DNA reads TGTGCCATCAGTGAGTCATGGACTTCTACTAAGGGGAACACTGAAGCTTTCTTT.